The rows below give T cell receptor beta chains drawn from one sample of a study of cytomegalovirus exposure and HLA in healthy donors. The protocol was immunoSEQ multiplex PCR, while the TCRdb copy is restricted to in-frame clones and leaves out a portion. The sample contains approximately 79,000 clones, about 79% of which appear only once. The sample consisted of PBMCs. These receptors were obtained from a male donor in good health and CMV-seropositive. Each CDR3 is given with its conserved first and last residue. Fields, in order: J gene, V gene, clone size, D gene, CDR3 DNA, CDR3 protein. D genes are given only for firm matches. Where a row states a size, it is once, few, many or the class of an expanded clone; other rows omit it.

>TRBJ1-6|TRBV18|few|.
TGTGCCAGCCAAAGAGAACAGGGTAGGGGTAATTCACCCCTCCACTTT
CASQREQGRGNSPLHF
>TRBJ2-7|TRBV7-2|.|.
TGTGCCAGCAGCCACGCTACAGGCAGAAACTACGAGCAGTACTTC
CASSHATGRNYEQYF
>TRBJ2-7|TRBV4-1|.|.
TGCGCCAGCAGCCAACCCTTTTTGTACGAGCAGTACTTC
CASSQPFLYEQYF
>TRBJ2-3|TRBV6-1|.|TRBD2
TGTGCCAGCAGTGCCCTGACTAGCGGGGGGGCCGATACGCAGTATTTT
CASSALTSGGADTQYF
>TRBJ2-5|TRBV29-1|.|TRBD1
TGCAGCGTTACTCCCGGGACAGCAGGGTCCCAGTACTTC
CSVTPGTAGSQYF
>TRBJ2-3|TRBV18|once|.
TGTGCCAGCTCACCACCAGGGGGGGCGTCGGATACGCAGTATTTT
CASSPPGGASDTQYF
>TRBJ1-5|TRBV27|.|.
TGTGCCAGCAGTCTTGGGGGGAGTATTTCGCCCCAGCATTTT
CASSLGGSISPQHF
>TRBJ2-7|TRBV6-1|few|TRBD2
TGTGCCAGCAAATGGGGGGGGAGTAATTCCTACGAGCAGTACTTC
CASKWGGSNSYEQYF
>TRBJ1-3|TRBV5-1|.|TRBD1
TGCGCCAGCAGCTTGGGACAGGGTTTGGAAAACACCATATATTTT
CASSLGQGLENTIYF
>TRBJ2-5|TRBV7-8|.|TRBD1
TGTGCCAGCAGAACCTCACTAGGGGGCAGGAGACAAGAGACCCAGTACTTC
CASRTSLGGRRQETQYF
>TRBJ2-2|TRBV10-3|once|TRBD2
TGTGCCATCCGTGGAGCGGGGGGCACCGGGGAGCTGTTTTTT
CAIRGAGGTGELFF
>TRBJ1-1|TRBV15|.|TRBD1
TGTGCCACCAGCAGTGGACAGGGGAGCACTGAAGCTTTCTTT
CATSSGQGSTEAFF